The 2 T cell receptor beta chains below come from one sample, sequenced in a study of cytomegalovirus exposure and HLA in healthy donors. It was with 60 Vbeta and 13 Jbeta primers that the PCR ran. Sequenced by immunoSEQ multiplex PCR; TCRdb stores in-frame clones only, minus some. The data contain approximately 140,000 clones, almost 85% of them singletons. Sequenced material: PBMCs. The source of these receptors is a boy aged 2 to 10 in good health and CMV-seronegative.

V usage is TRBV28 and J usage is TRBJ1-2; 7 bases align to TRBD1. In germline, CDR1 is MDHEN, CDR2 SYDVKM. V dropped 6 bases and J dropped 4; count of bases not matched to a gene: 11. CDR3 size: 15 residues. CDR3 loop: CASSPPGQRSYGYTF. The CDR3 DNA sequence: TGTGCCAGCAGCCCACCGGGACAGCGCAGCTATGGCTACACCTTC.

This clone turned up a few times. V gene TRBV6-4 combines with J gene TRBJ2-3; 8 bases are a match to TRBD2. The CDR3 loop spans 15 amino acids. The germline CDR1 and CDR2 sequences are MRHNA and SNTAGT. V was pared by 5 bases and J by 1 base, with 5 bases of the junction left unmatched. The CDR3: CASSPHGGGTDTQYF. The CDR3 DNA reads TGTGCCAGCAGTCCCCACGGGGGGGGCACAGATACGCAGTATTTT.